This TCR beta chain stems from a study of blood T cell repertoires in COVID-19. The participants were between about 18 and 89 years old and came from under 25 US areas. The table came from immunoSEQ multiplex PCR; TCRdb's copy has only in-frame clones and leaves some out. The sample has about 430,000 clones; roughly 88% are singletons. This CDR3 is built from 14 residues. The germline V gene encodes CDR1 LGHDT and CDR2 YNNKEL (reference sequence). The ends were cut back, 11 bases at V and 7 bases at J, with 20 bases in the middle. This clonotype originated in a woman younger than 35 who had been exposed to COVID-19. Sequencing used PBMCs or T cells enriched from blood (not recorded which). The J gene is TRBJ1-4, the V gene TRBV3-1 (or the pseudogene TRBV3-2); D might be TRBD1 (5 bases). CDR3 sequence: CAAGPGEGGEKLFF. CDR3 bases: TGTGCCGCAGGGCCTGGGGAAGGTGGTGAAAAACTGTTTTTT.